These 7 T cell receptor beta chains share one sample of origin, sequenced in a study of liver allograft versus peripheral blood T cells. Whole-study context: Recipients' peripheral blood T cell receptor repertoires were compared with those in transplanted livers.

TCRdb redid the calling of the reads with MiXCR, one entry per CDR3 protein. Among some 6,300 distinct CDR3 sequences listed, approximately 15% were seen once. The receptors originated from a human patient who had a liver transplant. Part of the T cells may come from the graft donor.

In its sample, this clonotype is medium-sized. The chain recombines TRBV29-1 with TRBJ1-4, with 7 nucleotides matching TRBD1. CDR1 and CDR2 from the germline V gene are SQVTM and ANQGSEA. V trimming: 0 bases; J trimming: 7 bases; junction bases outside the gene matches: 2. The CDR3 runs to 13 residues. Written as DNA, the CDR3 is TGCAGCGTTGAAGAACAGGGGAGTGAAAAACTGTTTTTT. The encoded protein is CSVEEQGSEKLFF.

This clonotype came up many times. CDR3: CASSLRPPNTGELFF. The CDR3 DNA sequence: TGTGCCAGCAGTTTGCGGCCCCCAAACACCGGGGAGCTGTTTTTT. The chain has TRBV12-3 or TRBV12-4 and TRBJ2-2; no clear D. Trimming left V 3 bases short and J 2 bases short, with 10 bases between. The CDR3 sequence is 15 residues long.

The chain carries TRBV7-9 and TRBJ2-7, with TRBD1 identical over 8 bases. The CDR3 is made up of 15 amino acids. Per the germline V gene, CDR1 is SEHNR and CDR2 is FQNEAQ (reference sequence). Trimming took 4 bases from V and 4 from J; bases not matched to a gene: 9. The CDR3 region is CASSYSRTGNYEQYF. DNA of the CDR3: TGTGCCAGCAGCTACTCTCGGACAGGGAATTACGAGCAGTACTTC.

The sample holds many counts of this clonotype. V usage is TRBV7-9 and J usage is TRBJ2-7, with 8 bases aligning to TRBD2. The CDR3 consists of 13 residues. Germline V gene data show CDR1 as SEHNR and CDR2 as FQNEAQ (reference sequence). V lost 5 bases and J lost 3; bases outside the gene matches: 3. Here the CDR3 DNA reads TGTGCCAGCAGCAAGCGGGAGCGCTACGAGCAGTACTTC. It codes for CASSKRERYEQYF.

This clonotype was seen many times. The V gene is TRBV19, the J gene TRBJ1-1; D is uncertain. V lost 3 bases, J lost 4 bases, and 12 bases lay in between. Germline CDR1 reads LNHDA; CDR2 reads SQIVND (reference sequence). CDR3 length equals 14 residues. The CDR3 sequence: CASSIIPGGTEAFF. CDR3 DNA sequence: TGTGCCAGTAGTATCATCCCCGGAGGCACTGAAGCTTTCTTT.

This clonotype occurred once. Being one base from a much bigger clone, this may be a read error. The chain links TRBV27 to TRBJ2-5; tentative D call: TRBD1 (5 bases). The J call is uncertain, as TRBJ2-7 better fits the DNA end. The CDR3 is 12 residues long. Germline V gives CDR1 MNHEY, CDR2 SMNVEV (reference sequence). Written as DNA, the CDR3 is TGTGCCTGCAGTTCCCAGGGCCACGAGCAGTACTTC. Translating gives CACSSQGHEQYF.

This clonotype was observed at least ten times. The rearrangement uses TRBV6-6 and TRBJ2-5; D is unresolved. CDR1 and CDR2 (germline): MNHNY, SVGAGI (reference sequence). There are 14 residues in the CDR3. V lost 6 bases and J lost 1, with 12 bases in between. CDR3 coding DNA: TGTGCCAGCAGACCGCGACATTTCCAAGAGACCCAGTACTTC. It specifies CASRPRHFQETQYF.